This TCR beta chain was identified in a study of T cell responses to AZD1222 COVID-19 vaccine. Study outcomes and limitations: White British donors predominated, females outnumbered males, and clonal diversity was possibly underestimated.

This clone has a single count. Its matching antigen is unknown. The CDR3 loop spans 14 amino acids. V was trimmed by 8 bases and J by 1 base, leaving 14 bases between them. Germline V lookup: CDR1 MDHEN, CDR2 SYDVKM. Repertoires were generated with immunoSEQ multiplex PCR, while TCRdb's copy carries only in-frame clones and drops some. The table includes roughly 140,000 clones, around nine tenths detected once. The origin of this receptor is an adult in good health. This sequence joins TRBV28 and TRBJ1-1; TRBD1 is a possible D gene (6 bases). Sequencing used peripheral blood, obtained on day 0 of AZD1222 vaccination. The CDR3 nucleotides are TGTGCCAGCGGTCAATGGGGGGCGAACACTGAAGCTTTCTTT. Translation: CASGQWGANTEAFF.